This T cell receptor beta chain was found in a study of cytomegalovirus exposure and HLA in healthy donors. Broader study findings: Evidence from a later analysis indicated that most CMV-associated TCR beta chains looked HLA-restricted.

Comments on this clone: Its specificity is not known.

PCR was performed using 60 Vbeta and 13 Jbeta primers. The protocol was immunoSEQ multiplex PCR, while the TCRdb copy is restricted to in-frame clones and leaves out a portion. The table has approximately 150,000 clones, over 70% seen once. Germline V gene sequence: CDR1 WNHNN, CDR2 SYGVQD (reference sequence). The CDR3 is 13 amino acids. V lost 0 bases and J 16 bases, leaving 16 bases between the germline ends. The sequence was obtained from a woman in her 40s in good health and CMV-seronegative. Sample: PBMCs. V gene TRBV10-1 combines with J gene TRBJ2-1; D unclear. For the CDR3, the DNA is TGCGCCAGCAGTGAGTCCCCGAAGACCGGAGAATTCTTC. Its translation is CASSESPKTGEFF.